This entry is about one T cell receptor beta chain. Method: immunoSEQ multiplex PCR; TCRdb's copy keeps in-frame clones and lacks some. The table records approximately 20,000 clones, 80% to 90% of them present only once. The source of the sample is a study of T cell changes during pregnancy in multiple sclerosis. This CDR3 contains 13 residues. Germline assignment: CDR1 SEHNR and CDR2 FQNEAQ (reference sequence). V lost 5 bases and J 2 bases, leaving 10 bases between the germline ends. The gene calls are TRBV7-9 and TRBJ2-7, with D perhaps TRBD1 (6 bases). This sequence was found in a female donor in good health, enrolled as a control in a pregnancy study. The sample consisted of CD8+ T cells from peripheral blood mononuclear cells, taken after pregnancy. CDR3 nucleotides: TGTGCCAGCAGCCATGGACAGACCTACGAGCAGTACTTC. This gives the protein CASSHGQTYEQYF.